This T cell receptor (beta chain) was captured by sequencing in a study of cytomegalovirus exposure and HLA in healthy donors. This CDR3 is 17 amino acids long. CDR1 and CDR2 (germline): SGHRS, YFSETQ. Trimming stripped 4 bases from V and 1 base from J, with 20 bases between. Turning to this clone: No antigen is known for it.

PCR used 60 Vbeta primers and 13 Jbeta primers. TCRdb keeps only in-frame clones here, not all; method: immunoSEQ multiplex PCR. The repertoire holds about 160,000 clones, with around 79% as singletons. General study points: The study labeled fewer than 200 TCR beta chains cytomegalovirus-associated.

The source of this sequence is a man aged 35 to 55 in good health and CMV-seronegative. Sequencing used PBMCs. V usage is TRBV5-1 and J usage is TRBJ2-5; a weak D match, TRBD1 (5 bases). The CDR3: CASSRNKISQGQETQYF. The DNA for the CDR3 is TGCGCCAGCAGCCGCAACAAGATTTCCCAGGGCCAAGAGACCCAGTACTTC.